This T cell receptor beta chain was captured in a study of control samples from healthy donors and cancer patients. Germline V gene sequence: CDR1 SGHVS, CDR2 FQNEAQ. Trimming removed 3 bases from V and 3 bases from J, with 5 bases in between. CDR3 size: 12 residues. The table came from immunoSEQ multiplex PCR; TCRdb's copy has only in-frame clones and leaves some out. The sample lists approximately 170,000 clones; around 91% were seen once. The rearrangement uses TRBV7-8 and TRBJ1-1; D gene uncertain. Input material: blood. The TCR was taken from a young woman in good health. CDR3 sequence reads: CASSFGDTEAFF. CDR3 coding DNA: TGTGCCAGCAGCTTCGGGGACACTGAAGCTTTCTTT. Complete variable domain (other parts from reference TRBV7-8 and TRBJ1-1): GAGVSQSPRYKVAKRGQDVALRCDPISGHVSLFWYQQALGQGPEFLTYFQNEAQLDKSGLPSDRFFAERPEGSVSTLKIQRTQQEDSAVYLCASSFGDTEAFFGQGTRLTVV.